This TCR beta chain was documented in a study of cytomegalovirus exposure and HLA in healthy donors. Study-wide points: In a later analysis, an Asian-associated ancestry cluster reportedly showed fewer N-insertions than the roughly 700-donor mean. In a later analysis, TCR association rates varied by HLA locus: DRB1 most, HLA-C fewest. In a later analysis, common viral pathogens appeared linked to several of the most significant clusters.

60 Vbeta and 13 Jbeta primers were used in PCR. Repertoires were generated with immunoSEQ multiplex PCR, while TCRdb's copy carries only in-frame clones and drops some. This sample contains around 120,000 clones. The V end was cut by 5 bases, the J end by 5 bases, with 10 bases between. The germline V gene has CDR1 SGHTA and CDR2 FQGNSA. The CDR3 contains 13 residues. On this clone itself: Its antigen is as yet unknown.

The chain has TRBV7-2 and TRBJ1-5; D remains ambiguous. The receptor was isolated from a man aged 50 to 60 in good health and CMV-seronegative. The sample comprised PBMCs. This CDR3 reads CASSPLRDQPQHF. In DNA form, the CDR3 reads TGTGCCAGCAGCCCCCTGAGGGATCAGCCCCAGCATTTT.